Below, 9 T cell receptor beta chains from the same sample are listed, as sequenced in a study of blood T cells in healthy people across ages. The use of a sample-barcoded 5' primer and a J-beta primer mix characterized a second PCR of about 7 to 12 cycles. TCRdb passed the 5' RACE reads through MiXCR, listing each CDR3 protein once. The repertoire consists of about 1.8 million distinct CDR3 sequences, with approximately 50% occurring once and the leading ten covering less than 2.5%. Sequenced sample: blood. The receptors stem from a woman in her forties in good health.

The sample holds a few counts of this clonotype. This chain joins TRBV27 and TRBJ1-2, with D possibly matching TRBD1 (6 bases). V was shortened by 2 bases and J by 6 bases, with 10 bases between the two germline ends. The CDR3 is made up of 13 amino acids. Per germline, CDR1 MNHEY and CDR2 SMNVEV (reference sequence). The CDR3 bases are TGTGCCAGCAGTTTAGGGACAAGGAATGGCTACACCTTC. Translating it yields CASSLGTRNGYTF.

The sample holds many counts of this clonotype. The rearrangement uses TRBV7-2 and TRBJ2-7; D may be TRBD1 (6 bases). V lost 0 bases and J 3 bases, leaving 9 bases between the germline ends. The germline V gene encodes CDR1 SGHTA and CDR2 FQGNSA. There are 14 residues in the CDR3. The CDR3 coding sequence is TGTGCCAGCAGCTTAGCCCGGGACAACTACGAGCAGTACTTC. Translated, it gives CASSLARDNYEQYF.

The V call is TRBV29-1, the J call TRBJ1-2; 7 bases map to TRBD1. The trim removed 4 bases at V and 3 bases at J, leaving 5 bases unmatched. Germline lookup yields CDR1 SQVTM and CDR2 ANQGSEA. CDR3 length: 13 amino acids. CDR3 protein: CSVVTGMDYGYTF. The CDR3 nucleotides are TGCAGCGTTGTGACAGGGATGGACTATGGCTACACCTTC.

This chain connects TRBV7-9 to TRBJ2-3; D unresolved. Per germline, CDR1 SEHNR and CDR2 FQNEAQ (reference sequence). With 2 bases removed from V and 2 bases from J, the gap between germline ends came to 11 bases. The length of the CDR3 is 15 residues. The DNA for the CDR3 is TGTGCCAGCAGCTTACCGGCAGGACCCACAGATACGCAGTATTTT. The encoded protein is CASSLPAGPTDTQYF. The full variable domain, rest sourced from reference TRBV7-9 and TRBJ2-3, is DTGVSQNPRHKITKRGQNVTFRCDPISEHNRLYWYRQTLGQGPEFLTYFQNEAQLEKSRLLSDRFSAERPKGSFSTLEIQRTEQGDSAMYLCASSLPAGPTDTQYFGPGTRLTVL.

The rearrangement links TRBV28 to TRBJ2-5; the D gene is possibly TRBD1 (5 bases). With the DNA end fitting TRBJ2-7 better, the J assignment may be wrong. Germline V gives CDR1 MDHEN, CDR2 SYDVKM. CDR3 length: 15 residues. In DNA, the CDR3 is TGTGCCAGCAGTTCCCCCTCAGGGCTACCCTACGAGCAGTACTTC. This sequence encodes CASSSPSGLPYEQYF.

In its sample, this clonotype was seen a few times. CDR3 nucleotide sequence: TGTGCCAGCAGGATAGGAGGGGGAGTCTATGAGCAGTTCTTC. Translated: CASRIGGGVYEQFF. The chain couples TRBV7-2 to TRBJ2-1; D tentatively fits TRBD1 or TRBD2 (6 bases each). Germline CDR1 and CDR2: SGHTA and FQGNSA. The germline V and J ends were trimmed by 6 bases and 8 bases, with 17 bases remaining between them. The CDR3 spans 14 residues.

The CDR3: CASSSQGGSNTEAFF. The CDR3 bases are TGTGCCAGCAGCTCTCAGGGGGGGTCGAACACTGAAGCTTTCTTT. The chain uses TRBV7-2 and TRBJ1-1; 7 bases match TRBD1. This CDR3 comprises 15 residues. Germline loops: CDR1 SGHTA, CDR2 FQGNSA. J gave up 1 base and V 4 bases, and 6 bases lay outside the gene matches. The full variable domain, in which reference TRBV7-2 and TRBJ1-1 provide the parts outside the CDR3, is GAGVSQSPSNKVTEKGKDVELRCDPISGHTALYWYRQSLGQGLEFLIYFQGNSAPDKSGLPSDRFSAERTGGSVSTLTIQRTQQEDSAVYLCASSSQGGSNTEAFFGQGTRLTVV.

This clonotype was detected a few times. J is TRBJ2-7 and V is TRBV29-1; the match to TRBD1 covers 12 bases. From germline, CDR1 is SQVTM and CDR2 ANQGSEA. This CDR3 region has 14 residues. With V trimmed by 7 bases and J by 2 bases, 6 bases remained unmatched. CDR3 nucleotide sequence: TGCAGCGCGGGACAGGGGGCTGGTACCTACGAGCAGTACTTC. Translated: CSAGQGAGTYEQYF.

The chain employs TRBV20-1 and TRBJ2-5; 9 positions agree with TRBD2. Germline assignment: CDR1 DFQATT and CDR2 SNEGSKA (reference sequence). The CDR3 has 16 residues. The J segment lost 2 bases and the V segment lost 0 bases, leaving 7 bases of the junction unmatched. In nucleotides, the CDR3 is TGCAGTGCTAGAGATCTAGCGGGGACTCTTCAAGAGACCCAGTACTTC. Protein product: CSARDLAGTLQETQYF.